The T cell receptor (beta chain) described here comes from a study of T cell responses to AZD1222 COVID-19 vaccine. About the study: Second-dose intervals near 4 or 12 weeks were combined.

Study-wide findings and caveats: The repertoires were collected only after the peak T cell response. The CD4 TCRs associated with vaccination extended across spike and predominated at 160-218 and 743-854. Spike-specific TCR breadth rose after two AZD1222 doses, and depth rose as well.

Notes on this clone: Its antigen is currently unknown.

The protocol was immunoSEQ multiplex PCR, while the TCRdb copy is restricted to in-frame clones and leaves out a portion. This table has 110,000 or so clones, around 89% appearing once. With 4 bases clipped from V and 8 bases from J, the junction kept 13 bases outside the gene matches. CDR3 length equals 16 residues. Germline CDR1 is LNHDA and CDR2 is SQIVND (reference sequence). This TCR derives from an adult in good health. This specimen was peripheral blood, taken on day 0 of AZD1222 vaccination. The chain links TRBV19 to TRBJ2-1, with TRBD2 matching 8 bases. The CDR3 region has the DNA TGTGCCAGTAGTACCCGAGTAGCGGGATTAGGTGATGAGCAGTTCTTC. Encoded protein: CASSTRVAGLGDEQFF. Looking up the rest from reference TRBV19 and TRBJ2-1 gives the full variable domain: DGGITQSPKYLFRKEGQNVTLSCEQNLNHDAMYWYRQDPGQGLRLIYYSQIVNDFQKGDIAEGYSVSREKKESFPLTVTSAQKNPTAFYLCASSTRVAGLGDEQFFGPGTRLTVL.